What follows describes a single T cell receptor (beta chain). Its antigen remains unidentified. The record originates from a study of T cells after yellow fever vaccination. V lost 3 bases, J lost 2 bases, and 9 bases lay in between. Germline CDR1 reads DFQATT; CDR2 reads SNEGSKA (reference sequence). The CDR3 runs to 13 residues. Study outcomes and limitations: Post-booster reappearance was seen for most primary-vaccination clones (roughly 96% CD4, 85% to 90% CD8).

A universal primer site and UMIs were added as TCR cDNA was made by 5'RACE template switching. TCRdb called the 5' RACE reads again in MiXCR, with one record for every CDR3 protein. Of a few hundred thousand distinct CDR3 sequences listed, 10% to 15% were seen once; the top ten hold around 0.55%. The material was CD4+ T cells sorted from PBMCs, obtained 45 days after the yellow fever booster vaccination. The receptor was derived from a man under 40 who received the YFV17D yellow fever vaccine. The chain has TRBV20-1 and TRBJ2-3; weak D call: TRBD1 (5 bases). CDR3 residues: CSARGPPTDTQYF. Written as DNA, the CDR3 is TGCAGTGCTAGGGGGCCACCCACAGATACGCAGTATTTT.